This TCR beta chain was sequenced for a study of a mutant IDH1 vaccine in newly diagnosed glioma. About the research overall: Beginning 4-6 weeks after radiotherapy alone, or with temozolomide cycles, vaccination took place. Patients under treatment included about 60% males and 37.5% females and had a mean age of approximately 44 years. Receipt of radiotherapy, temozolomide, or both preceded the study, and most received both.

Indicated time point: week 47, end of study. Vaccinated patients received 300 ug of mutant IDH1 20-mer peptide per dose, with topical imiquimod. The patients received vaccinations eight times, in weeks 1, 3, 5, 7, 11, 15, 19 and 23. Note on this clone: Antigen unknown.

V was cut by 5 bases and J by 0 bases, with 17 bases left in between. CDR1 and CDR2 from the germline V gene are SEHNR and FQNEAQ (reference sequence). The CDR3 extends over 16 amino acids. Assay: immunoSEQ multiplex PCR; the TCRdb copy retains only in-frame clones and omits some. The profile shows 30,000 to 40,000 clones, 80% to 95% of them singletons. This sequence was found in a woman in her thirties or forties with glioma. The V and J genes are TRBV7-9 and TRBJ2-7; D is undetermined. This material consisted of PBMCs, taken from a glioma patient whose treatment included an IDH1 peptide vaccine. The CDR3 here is CASSDGPVRSSYEQYF. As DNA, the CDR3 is TGTGCCAGCAGCGATGGGCCCGTTCGAAGCTCCTACGAGCAGTACTTC.